This TCR beta chain was captured in a study of blood T cells in healthy people across ages. Findings and limits, study-wide: One million T cells yielded diversity estimates that were considered underestimates. Correlation between TCR beta diversity and naive T cell percentage was strong.

The V end was cut by 5 bases, the J end by 12 bases, with 12 bases between. The CDR3 runs to 11 residues. Germline values: CDR1 SGHTA, CDR2 FQGNSA. This clonotype was recorded at least ten times. Its antigen is undetermined. It was with a sample-barcoded 5' primer and a J-beta primer mix that a second PCR of roughly 7 to 12 cycles was run. The authors tagged each cDNA molecule using a template-switch adaptor with 12 random nucleotides. Via MiXCR, TCRdb re-called the 5' RACE reads, giving one row per CDR3 protein. The data show 1.6 million or so distinct CDR3 sequences, roughly 32% seen once. Drawn from each donor were approximately 9.5 milliliters of peripheral blood.

The sequenced material came from blood. This rearrangement joins TRBV7-2 to TRBJ2-3; no clear D gene. This TCR was recovered from a woman aged 25 to 39 in good health. Here the CDR3 reads CASSPLGPQYF. Written as DNA, the CDR3 is TGTGCCAGCAGCCCCCTTGGCCCTCAGTATTTT.